The clone carrying this TCR beta chain was detected only a few times. V shed 3 bases, J shed 5 bases, and the junction held 13 bases outside the gene matches. CDR3 length: 15 amino acids. The germline gives CDR1 SQVTM, CDR2 ANQGSEA. The data were obtained in a study of T cells in Graves' hyperthyroidism and ophthalmopathy. A Clinical Activity Score of at least 3, a NOSPECS grade of at least 4 and a duration under 3 months were recorded in the ophthalmopathy patients. Amplified regions were TCR beta CDR3 sequences from RNA transcripts. Initially, a first-round RT-PCR of the TCR CDR3 employed the HTBI primer set. TCRdb analysed the multiplex PCR reads with MiXCR anew, one entry per CDR3 protein. The sample shows more than 45,000 distinct CDR3 sequences, roughly 50% of them seen only once.

This TCR was sampled from a woman aged 25 to 39 with Graves' ophthalmopathy. Material for sequencing was blood. The chain has TRBV29-1 and TRBJ2-7; TRBD1 matches at 7 bases. In nucleotides, the CDR3 is TGCAGCGTTGAGGCCCGGGACAGTTCGTCTGACGAGCAGTACTTC. Encoded protein: CSVEARDSSSDEQYF.